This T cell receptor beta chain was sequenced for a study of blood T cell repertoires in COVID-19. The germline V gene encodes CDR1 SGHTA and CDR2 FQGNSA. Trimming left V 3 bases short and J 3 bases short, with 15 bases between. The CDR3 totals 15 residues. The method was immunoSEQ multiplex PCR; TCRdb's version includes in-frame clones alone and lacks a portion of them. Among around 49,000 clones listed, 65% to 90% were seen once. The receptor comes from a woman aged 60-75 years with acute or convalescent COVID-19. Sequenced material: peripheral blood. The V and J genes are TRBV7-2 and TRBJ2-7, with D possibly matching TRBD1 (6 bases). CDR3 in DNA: TGTGCCAGCAGCTTTAATGGGGGCTCAGTCTACGAGCAGTACTTC. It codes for CASSFNGGSVYEQYF.